This record looks at one T cell receptor (beta chain) sequence and its context. Its antigen is as yet unknown. The CDR3 consists of 14 residues. Trimming pared 8 bases from V and 4 bases from J, leaving 16 bases between. Germline V CDR1 and CDR2: SEHNR, FQNEAQ (reference sequence). Per-sample yields of isolated PBMCs were at least 6.5 million. Next came a second PCR, run for about 7 to 12 cycles, which used a sample-barcoded 5' primer along with a J-beta primer mix. TCRdb re-analysed the 5' RACE reads in MiXCR, keeping a single row per CDR3 protein. This sample has 780,000 or so distinct CDR3 sequences, with around 25% found just once. This sample was taken from a study of blood T cells in healthy people across ages. General study points: PBMCs that were unsorted prevented a conclusive naive versus antigen-experienced comparison.

These data are also associated with another study on T cells of mothers and their children. Per that study: All RNA that had been extracted was used for cDNA synthesis at roughly 1.4 ug per 15 ul.

The specimen was blood. This chain joins TRBV7-9 and TRBJ2-3; D is perhaps TRBD1 (5 bases). The source is a boy between 5 and 17 years old in good health. The CDR3 reads CASQPAGKADTQYF. The CDR3 nucleotides read TGTGCCAGCCAACCGGCAGGGAAGGCAGATACGCAGTATTTT.